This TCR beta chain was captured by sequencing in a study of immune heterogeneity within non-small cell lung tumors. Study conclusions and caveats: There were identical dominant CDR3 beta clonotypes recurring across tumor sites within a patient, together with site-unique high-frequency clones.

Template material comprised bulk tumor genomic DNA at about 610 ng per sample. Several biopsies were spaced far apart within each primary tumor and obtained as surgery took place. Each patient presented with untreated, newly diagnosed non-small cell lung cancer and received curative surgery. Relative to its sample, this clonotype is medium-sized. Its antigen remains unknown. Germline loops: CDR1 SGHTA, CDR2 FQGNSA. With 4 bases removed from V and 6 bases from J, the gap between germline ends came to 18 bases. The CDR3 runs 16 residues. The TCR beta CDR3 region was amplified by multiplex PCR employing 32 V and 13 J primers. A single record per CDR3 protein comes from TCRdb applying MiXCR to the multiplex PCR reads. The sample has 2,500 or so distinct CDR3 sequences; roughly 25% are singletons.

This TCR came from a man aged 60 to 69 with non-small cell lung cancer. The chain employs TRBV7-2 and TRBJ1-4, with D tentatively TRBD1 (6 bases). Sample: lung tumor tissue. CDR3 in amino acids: CASSSGGPGVYEKLFF. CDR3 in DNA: TGTGCCAGCAGCTCCGGAGGGCCAGGGGTCTATGAAAAACTGTTTTTT.